The 10 T cell receptor beta chains listed next were all sequenced from one sample in a study of T cells in Graves' hyperthyroidism and ophthalmopathy. RNA transcripts served as the template for amplifying TCR beta CDR3 regions. In the first-round RT-PCR of the TCR CDR3, the HTBI primer set was used. TCRdb processed the multiplex PCR reads anew with MiXCR; each CDR3 protein has one entry. The profile covers about 480,000 distinct CDR3 sequences, with roughly 22% appearing a single time and roughly 49% taken by the ten largest. The sequencing input was blood. Receptors originate from a woman in her seventies with Graves' ophthalmopathy.

The CDR3 here is CASAPGRGSTDTQYF. CDR3 in DNA: TGCGCCAGCGCCCCCGGGCGAGGAAGCACAGATACGCAGTATTTT. The rearrangement joins TRBV5-1 to TRBJ2-3; D is unresolved. Trimming took 7 bases from V and 0 from J, leaving 15 bases between them. The germline V gene has CDR1 SGHRS and CDR2 YFSETQ. This CDR3 has 15 residues.

The genes are TRBV11-2 and TRBJ2-1, with D possibly being TRBD2 (5 bases). The CDR3 has 17 amino acids. V gave up 1 base and J gave up 2 bases, with 15 bases separating them. The germline V gene encodes CDR1 SGHAT and CDR2 FQNNGV. In nucleotides, the CDR3 is TGTGCCAGCAGCTTAGGTAGCGAAGCAGCCCCCTACAATGAGCAGTTCTTC. This sequence encodes CASSLGSEAAPYNEQFF.

The gene calls are TRBV12-3 or TRBV12-4 and TRBJ2-3, with D tentatively TRBD1 or TRBD2 (6 bases each). This CDR3 has 18 residues. V lost 5 bases to trimming and J lost 6 bases, with 27 bases between them. The CDR3 DNA reads TGTGCCAGCAGTCTTGGATGGGCTAGCGAACTCGGGGGCGATACGCAGTATTTT. Amino acids: CASSLGWASELGGDTQYF.

This rearrangement joins TRBV5-1 to TRBJ1-2; D is perhaps TRBD1 (6 bases). V was pared by 3 bases and J by 6 bases, with 18 bases between. CDR3 length equals 15 residues. The germline CDR1 and CDR2 sequences are SGHRS and YFSETQ. The CDR3 DNA reads as TGCGCCAGCAGCTCGGGAGGGGGTTGGATGGATGGCTACACCTTC. Translated, it gives CASSSGGGWMDGYTF. Using reference TRBV5-1 and TRBJ1-2 for the parts outside the CDR3, the full variable domain is KAGVTQTPRYLIKTRGQQVTLSCSPISGHRSVSWYQQTPGQGLQFLFEYFSETQRNKGNFPGRFSGRQFSNSRSEMNVSTLELGDSALYLCASSSGGGWMDGYTFGSGTRLTVV.

This clonotype was recorded at least ten times. The chain is built from TRBV20-1 and TRBJ2-3; the D gene is possibly TRBD2 (6 bases). CDR1 and CDR2 from the germline V gene are DFQATT and SNEGSKA (reference sequence). This CDR3 contains 16 residues. Trimming took 6 bases from V and 2 from J, leaving 21 bases between them. The CDR3, as DNA: TGCAGTGCCGTCCCTTGGGGACTCTTTACCACAGATACGCAGTATTTT. Its translation is CSAVPWGLFTTDTQYF.

This clonotype was seen a handful of times. The V gene is TRBV11-2, the J gene TRBJ2-7; a possible D gene is TRBD1 (5 bases). Germline CDR1 SGHAT, CDR2 FQNNGV. The CDR3 is 15 residues long. V was shortened by 5 bases and J by 0 bases, with 14 bases between the two germline ends. The CDR3 sequence is CASSEDSLISYEQYF. Written as DNA, the CDR3 is TGTGCCAGCAGCGAAGACAGTTTAATCTCCTACGAGCAGTACTTC.

The chain recombines TRBV19 with TRBJ1-6, with TRBD1 identical over 7 bases. This CDR3 has 14 residues. V was pared by 6 bases and J by 6 bases, with 5 bases of the junction left unmatched. Germline V gene data show CDR1 as LNHDA and CDR2 as SQIVND (reference sequence). DNA for the CDR3: TGTGCCAGTAGATTGGACAGGATTAATTCACCCCTCCACTTT. This codes for CASRLDRINSPLHF.

The genes are TRBV28 and TRBJ1-2, with 9 bases lining up with TRBD1. The CDR3 is 13 amino acids. Germline V gene data show CDR1 as MDHEN and CDR2 as SYDVKM. The V gene end was trimmed by 6 bases and the J gene end by 6 bases; junction bases not matched to a gene: 5. CDR3 region: CASRQQGADGYTF. DNA of the CDR3: TGTGCCAGCAGGCAACAGGGGGCGGATGGCTACACCTTC.

This clonotype was seen a handful of times. This chain uses TRBV9 with TRBJ2-3; perhaps TRBD2 as D (7 bases). Germline V gene data show CDR1 as SGDLS and CDR2 as YYNGEE. Trimming removed 5 bases at V and 1 base at J, with 14 bases between. The CDR3 length is 15 residues. The CDR3 region has the DNA TGTGCCAGCAGTAGGGGGAGGGCCCGCACAGATACGCAGTATTTT. Residues: CASSRGRARTDTQYF.

The CDR3 spells CASSPRGAGTTSSYNEQFF. The CDR3 DNA is TGTGCCAGCAGCCCCCGGGGGGCGGGGACGACTAGCTCCTACAATGAGCAGTTCTTC. J is TRBJ2-1 and V is TRBV7-9; D is perhaps TRBD2 (7 bases). In germline, CDR1 is SEHNR, CDR2 FQNEAQ (reference sequence). This CDR3 comprises 19 residues. With 5 bases removed from V and 0 bases from J, the gap between germline ends came to 23 bases.